This TCR beta chain was captured in a study of blood T cell repertoires in COVID-19. Study context: Italy, Spain and the United States were the sources of the convalescent and acute COVID-19 samples. Sample material is recorded as cDNA or gDNA derived from T cells, B-cell-depleted T cells, or PBMCs.

Clones were sequenced by immunoSEQ multiplex PCR, and TCRdb holds only the in-frame ones, with some missing. The sample lists about 190,000 clones; around 91% were seen once. The sample holds one count of this clone. Trimming left V 5 bases short and J 5 bases short, with 20 bases between. Germline V gene sequence: CDR1 KGHDR, CDR2 SFDVKD. This CDR3 is built from 17 residues. The sequencing input was peripheral blood. J is TRBJ2-2 and V is TRBV24-1, with D perhaps TRBD1 (6 bases). The TCR comes from a man in his forties or fifties with acute or convalescent COVID-19. The CDR3 here is CATSGLTGGGGTGELFF. CDR3 sequence (DNA): TGTGCCACCAGTGGCTTGACAGGAGGAGGAGGTACCGGGGAGCTGTTTTTT.